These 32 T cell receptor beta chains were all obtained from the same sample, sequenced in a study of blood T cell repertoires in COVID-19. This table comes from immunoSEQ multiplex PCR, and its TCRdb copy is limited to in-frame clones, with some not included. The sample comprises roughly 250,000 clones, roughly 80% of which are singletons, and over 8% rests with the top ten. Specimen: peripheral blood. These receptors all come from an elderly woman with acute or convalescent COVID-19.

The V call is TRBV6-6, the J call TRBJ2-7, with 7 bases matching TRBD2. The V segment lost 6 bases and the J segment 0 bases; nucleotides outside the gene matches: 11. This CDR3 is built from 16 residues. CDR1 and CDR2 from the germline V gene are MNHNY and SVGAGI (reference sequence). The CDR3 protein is CASSTRIGGSSYEQYF. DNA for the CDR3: TGTGCCAGCAGCACCCGGATCGGGGGGAGCTCCTACGAGCAGTACTTC.

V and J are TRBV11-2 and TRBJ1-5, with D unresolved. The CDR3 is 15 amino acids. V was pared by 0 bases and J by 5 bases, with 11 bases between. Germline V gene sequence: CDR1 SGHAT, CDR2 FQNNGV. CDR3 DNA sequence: TGTGCCAGCAGCTTAGACGTATCGGTCCATCAGCCCCAGCATTTT. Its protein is CASSLDVSVHQPQHF.

DNA for the CDR3: TGTGCCAGTTGGGATGGTGGGGCAGGGGGCTATCAGCCCCAGCATTTT. Residues: CASWDGGAGGYQPQHF. J is TRBJ1-5 and V is TRBV19; 8 nucleotides match TRBD1. Losses at the gene ends were 8 bases for V and 5 bases for J; bases not matched to a gene: 14. Germline lookup yields CDR1 LNHDA and CDR2 SQIVND (reference sequence). This CDR3 is built from 16 residues.

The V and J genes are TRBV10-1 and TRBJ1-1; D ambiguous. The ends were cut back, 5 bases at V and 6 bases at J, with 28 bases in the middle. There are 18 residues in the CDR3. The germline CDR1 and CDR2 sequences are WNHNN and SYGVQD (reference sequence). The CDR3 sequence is CASSYPFVGGPPEAEAFF. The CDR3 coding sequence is TGCGCCAGCAGTTACCCTTTCGTAGGAGGGCCGCCCGAAGCTGAAGCTTTCTTT.

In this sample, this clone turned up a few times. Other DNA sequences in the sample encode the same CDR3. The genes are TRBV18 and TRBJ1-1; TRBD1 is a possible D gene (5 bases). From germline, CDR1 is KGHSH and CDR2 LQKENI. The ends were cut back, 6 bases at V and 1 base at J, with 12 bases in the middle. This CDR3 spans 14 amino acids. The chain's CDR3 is CASSPRGGNTEAFF. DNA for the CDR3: TGTGCCAGCTCGCCCCGGGGGGGGAACACTGAAGCTTTCTTT.

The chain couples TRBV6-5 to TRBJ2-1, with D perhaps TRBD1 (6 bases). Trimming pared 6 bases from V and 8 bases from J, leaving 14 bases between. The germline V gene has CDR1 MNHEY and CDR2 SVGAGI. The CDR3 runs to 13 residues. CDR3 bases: TGTGCCAGCAGATCCGGGACAACGGATGAGCAGTTCTTC. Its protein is CASRSGTTDEQFF.

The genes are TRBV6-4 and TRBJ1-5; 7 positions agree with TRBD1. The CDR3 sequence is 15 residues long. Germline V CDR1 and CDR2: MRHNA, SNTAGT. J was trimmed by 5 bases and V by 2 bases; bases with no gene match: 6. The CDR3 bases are TGTGCCAGCAGTGACGCTGGACAGGCCCATCAGCCCCAGCATTTT. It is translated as CASSDAGQAHQPQHF.

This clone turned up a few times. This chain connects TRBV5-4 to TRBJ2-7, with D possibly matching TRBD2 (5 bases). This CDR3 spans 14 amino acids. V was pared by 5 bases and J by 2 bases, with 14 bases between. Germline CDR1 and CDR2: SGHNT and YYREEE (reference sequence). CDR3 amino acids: CASRREREAYEQYF. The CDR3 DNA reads TGTGCCAGCAGGAGGGAGAGGGAAGCCTACGAGCAGTACTTC.

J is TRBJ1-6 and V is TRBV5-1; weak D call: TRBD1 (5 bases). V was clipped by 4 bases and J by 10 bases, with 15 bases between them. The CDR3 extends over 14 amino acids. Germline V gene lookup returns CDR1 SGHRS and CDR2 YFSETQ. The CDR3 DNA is TGCGCCAGCAGCCGGGAGGCAGGGAAATCACCCCTCCACTTT. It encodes CASSREAGKSPLHF.

This CDR3 reads CSVEGATDTQYF. CDR3 nucleotide sequence: TGCAGCGTTGAGGGAGCGACAGATACGCAGTATTTT. The chain combines TRBV29-1 with TRBJ2-3, with TRBD2 as a possible D gene (5 bases). Trimming took 3 bases from V and 3 from J, leaving 7 bases between them. CDR3 length: 12 residues. Germline CDR1 reads SQVTM; CDR2 reads ANQGSEA.

This CDR3 reads CASKAGGAIEKLFF. CDR3 DNA sequence: TGTGCCAGCAAAGCAGGGGGCGCGATCGAAAAACTGTTTTTT. This chain links TRBV27 with TRBJ1-4; 8 bases are a match to TRBD1. V shed 7 bases and J 8 bases; nucleotides not matched to a gene: 9. This CDR3 region has 14 residues. Germline V lookup: CDR1 MNHEY, CDR2 SMNVEV (reference sequence).

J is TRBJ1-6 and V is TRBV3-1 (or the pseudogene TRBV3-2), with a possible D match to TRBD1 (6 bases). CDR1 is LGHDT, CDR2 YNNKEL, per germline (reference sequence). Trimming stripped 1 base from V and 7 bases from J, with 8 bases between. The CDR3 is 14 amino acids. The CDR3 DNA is TGTGCCAGCAGCCAAGGTACAGGGAATTCACCCCTCCACTTT. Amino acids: CASSQGTGNSPLHF.

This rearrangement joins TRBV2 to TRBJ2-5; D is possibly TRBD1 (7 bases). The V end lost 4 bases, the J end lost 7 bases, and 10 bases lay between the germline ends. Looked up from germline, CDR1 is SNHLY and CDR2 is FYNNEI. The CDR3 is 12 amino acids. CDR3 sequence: CASSVQGGTQYF. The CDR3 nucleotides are TGTGCCAGCAGTGTGCAGGGGGGGACCCAGTACTTC.

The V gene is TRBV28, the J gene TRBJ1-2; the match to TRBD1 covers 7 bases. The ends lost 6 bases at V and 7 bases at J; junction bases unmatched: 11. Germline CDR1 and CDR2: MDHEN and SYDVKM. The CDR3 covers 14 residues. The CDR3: CASSPDQGVGGYTF. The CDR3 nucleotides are TGTGCCAGCAGCCCTGATCAGGGGGTTGGTGGCTACACCTTC.

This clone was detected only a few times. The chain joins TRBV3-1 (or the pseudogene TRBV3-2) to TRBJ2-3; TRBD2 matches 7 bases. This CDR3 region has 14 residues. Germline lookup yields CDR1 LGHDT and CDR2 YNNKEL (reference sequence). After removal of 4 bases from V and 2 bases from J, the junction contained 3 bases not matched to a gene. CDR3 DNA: TGTGCCAGCAGCCGGACTAGGACCACAGATACGCAGTATTTT. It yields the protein CASSRTRTTDTQYF.

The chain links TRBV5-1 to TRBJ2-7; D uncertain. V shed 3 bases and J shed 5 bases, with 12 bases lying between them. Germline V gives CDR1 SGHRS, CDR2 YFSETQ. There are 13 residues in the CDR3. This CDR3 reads CASSSLFGDEQYF. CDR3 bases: TGCGCCAGCAGCTCGCTTTTTGGAGACGAGCAGTACTTC.

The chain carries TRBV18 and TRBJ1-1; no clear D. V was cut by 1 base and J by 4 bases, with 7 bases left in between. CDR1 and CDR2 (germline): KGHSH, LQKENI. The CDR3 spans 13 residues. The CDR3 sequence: CASSPLVATEAFF. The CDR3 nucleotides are TGTGCCAGCTCACCACTCGTGGCCACTGAAGCTTTCTTT.

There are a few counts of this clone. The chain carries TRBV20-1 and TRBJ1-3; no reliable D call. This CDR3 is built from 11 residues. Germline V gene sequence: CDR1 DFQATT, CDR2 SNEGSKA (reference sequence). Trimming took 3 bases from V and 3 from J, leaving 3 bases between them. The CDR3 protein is CSARSGNTIYF. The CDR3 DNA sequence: TGCAGTGCTAGGAGTGGAAACACCATATATTTT.

CDR3 bases: TGTGCCAGCAGCGCGGACAGGGGGTTGTACTCACCCCTCCACTTT. This encodes CASSADRGLYSPLHF. V is TRBV9 and J is TRBJ1-6, with TRBD1 matching 10 bases. Unmatched junction bases numbered 7, after V lost 3 bases and J lost 10 bases. Germline V gene sequence: CDR1 SGDLS, CDR2 YYNGEE. The CDR3 is made up of 15 amino acids.

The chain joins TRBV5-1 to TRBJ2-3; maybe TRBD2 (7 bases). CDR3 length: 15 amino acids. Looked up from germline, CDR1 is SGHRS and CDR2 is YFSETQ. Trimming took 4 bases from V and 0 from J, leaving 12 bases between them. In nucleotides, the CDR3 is TGCGCCAGCAGCGCCAAGGGGGGGAGCACAGATACGCAGTATTTT. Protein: CASSAKGGSTDTQYF.

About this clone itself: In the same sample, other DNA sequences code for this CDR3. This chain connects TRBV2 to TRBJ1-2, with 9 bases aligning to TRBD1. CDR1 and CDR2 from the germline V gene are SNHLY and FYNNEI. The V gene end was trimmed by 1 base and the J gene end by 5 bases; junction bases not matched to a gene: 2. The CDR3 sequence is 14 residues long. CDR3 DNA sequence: TGTGCCAGCAGTGAAGAGGGACAGGGTTATGGCTACACCTTC. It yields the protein CASSEEGQGYGYTF. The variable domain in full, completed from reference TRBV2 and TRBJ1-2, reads EPEVTQTPSHQVTQMGQEVILRCVPISNHLYFYWYRQILGQKVEFLVSFYNNEISEKSEIFDDQFSVERPDGSNFTLKIRSTKLEDSAMYFCASSEEGQGYGYTFGSGTRLTVV.

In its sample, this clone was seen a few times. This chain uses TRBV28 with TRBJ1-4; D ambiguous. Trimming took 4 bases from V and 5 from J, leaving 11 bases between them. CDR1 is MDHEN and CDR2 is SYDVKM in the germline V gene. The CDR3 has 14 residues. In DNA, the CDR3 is TGTGCCAGCAGTTCGACTAGGGAAAATGAAAAACTGTTTTTT. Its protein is CASSSTRENEKLFF.

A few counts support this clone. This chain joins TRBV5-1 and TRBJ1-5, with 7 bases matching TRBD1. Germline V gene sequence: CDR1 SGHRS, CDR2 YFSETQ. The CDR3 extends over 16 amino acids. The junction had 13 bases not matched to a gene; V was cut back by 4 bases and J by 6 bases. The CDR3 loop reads CASSPSGQGVGQPQHF. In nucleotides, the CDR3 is TGCGCCAGCAGCCCCAGCGGGCAGGGGGTGGGTCAGCCCCAGCATTTT.

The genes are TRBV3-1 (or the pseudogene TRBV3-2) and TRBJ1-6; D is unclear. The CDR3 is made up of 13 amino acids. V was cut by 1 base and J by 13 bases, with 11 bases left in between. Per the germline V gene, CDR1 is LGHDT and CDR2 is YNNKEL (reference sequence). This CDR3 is CASSQGRESPLHF. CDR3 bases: TGTGCCAGCAGCCAAGGAAGGGAGTCTCCCCTCCACTTT.

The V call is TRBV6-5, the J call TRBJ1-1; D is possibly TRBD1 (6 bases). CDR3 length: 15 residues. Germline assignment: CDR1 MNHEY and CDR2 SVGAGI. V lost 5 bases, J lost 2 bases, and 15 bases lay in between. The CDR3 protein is CASSPAIQGNTEAFF. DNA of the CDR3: TGTGCCAGCAGTCCTGCGATACAGGGAAACACTGAAGCTTTCTTT.

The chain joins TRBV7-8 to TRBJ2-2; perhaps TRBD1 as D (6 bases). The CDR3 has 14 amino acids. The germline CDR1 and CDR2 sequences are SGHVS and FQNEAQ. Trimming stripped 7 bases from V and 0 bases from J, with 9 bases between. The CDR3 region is CASNRVSNTGELFF. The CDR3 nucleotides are TGTGCCAGCAACAGGGTATCGAACACCGGGGAGCTGTTTTTT.

This chain's CDR3 is CASSPRGAGANVLTF. As DNA, the CDR3 is TGTGCCAGTAGCCCCAGGGGGGCTGGGGCCAACGTCCTGACTTTC. The chain combines TRBV19 with TRBJ2-6; D may be TRBD1 (7 bases). Germline assignment: CDR1 LNHDA and CDR2 SQIVND (reference sequence). Trimming pared 6 bases from V and 2 bases from J, leaving 11 bases between. This CDR3 is built from 15 residues.

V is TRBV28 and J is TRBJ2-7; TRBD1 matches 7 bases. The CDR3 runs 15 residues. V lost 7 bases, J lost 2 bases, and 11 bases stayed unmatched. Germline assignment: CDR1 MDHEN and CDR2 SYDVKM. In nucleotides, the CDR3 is TGTGCCAGCACCATTAACCTAGGGACAGCCTACGAGCAGTACTTC. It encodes CASTINLGTAYEQYF.

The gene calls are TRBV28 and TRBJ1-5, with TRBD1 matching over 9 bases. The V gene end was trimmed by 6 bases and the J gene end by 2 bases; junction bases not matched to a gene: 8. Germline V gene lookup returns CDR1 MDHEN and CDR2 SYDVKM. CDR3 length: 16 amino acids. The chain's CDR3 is CASRNTGGSGNQPQHF. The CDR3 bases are TGTGCCAGCAGAAATACAGGGGGCTCGGGCAATCAGCCCCAGCATTTT.

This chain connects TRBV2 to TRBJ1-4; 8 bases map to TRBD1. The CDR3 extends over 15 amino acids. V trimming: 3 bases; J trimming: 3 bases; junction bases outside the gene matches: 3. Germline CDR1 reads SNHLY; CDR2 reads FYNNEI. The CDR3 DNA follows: TGTGCCAGCAGTGACACGACAGGGGCTAATGAAAAACTGTTTTTT. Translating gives CASSDTTGANEKLFF.

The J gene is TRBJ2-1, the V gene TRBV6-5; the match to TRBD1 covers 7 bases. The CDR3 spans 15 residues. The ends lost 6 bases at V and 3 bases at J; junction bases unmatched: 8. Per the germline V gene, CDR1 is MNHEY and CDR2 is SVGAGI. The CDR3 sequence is CASSLGTAFYNEQFF. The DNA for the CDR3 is TGTGCCAGCAGCCTTGGGACAGCCTTCTACAATGAGCAGTTCTTC.

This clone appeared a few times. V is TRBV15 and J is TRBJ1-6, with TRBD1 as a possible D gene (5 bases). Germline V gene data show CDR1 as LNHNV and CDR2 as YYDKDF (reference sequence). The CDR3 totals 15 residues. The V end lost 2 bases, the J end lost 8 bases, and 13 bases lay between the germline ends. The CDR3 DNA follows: TGTGCCACCAGCAGACTCCGCCAGGGCGATTCACCCCTCCACTTT. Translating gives CATSRLRQGDSPLHF.